The 8 T cell receptor beta chains in this list originate from one sample, sequenced in a study of blood T cell repertoires in COVID-19 (dated by TCRdb to about 2020). The library was generated by the immunoSEQ multiplex PCR assay. This is the immuneACCESS table as TCRdb keeps it, with only in-frame sequences that have V and J called. A part of the clones is gone; compared with another copy, unresolved V genes explain less than half, and the rest is unexplained. The table for this sample lists approximately 200,000 clones; roughly 85% of them were counted only once. The ten top clones hold approximately 18% of the sample. The sequenced material came from PBMCs or T cells enriched from blood (not recorded which). The receptor set was obtained from a man aged 40-50 years who had recovered from COVID-19.

This chain uses TRBV7-9 with TRBJ2-7; 7 bases align to TRBD2. CDR3 length: 16 residues. Germline CDR1 and CDR2: SEHNR and FQNEAQ (reference sequence). Trimming removed 1 base from V and 3 bases from J; junction bases left unmatched: 9. The CDR3 bases are TGTGCCAGCAGCTTAGGGTCGAGCGGGAAAAACTACGAGCAGTACTTC. Residues: CASSLGSSGKNYEQYF. The whole variable domain, remainder taken from reference TRBV7-9 and TRBJ2-7, is DTGVSQNPRHKITKRGQNVTFRCDPISEHNRLYWYRQTLGQGPEFLTYFQNEAQLEKSRLLSDRFSAERPKGSFSTLEIQRTEQGDSAMYLCASSLGSSGKNYEQYFGPGTRLTVT.

This clone has only a few counts. V gene TRBV10-3 combines with J gene TRBJ2-3, with 8 bases identical to TRBD2. The CDR3 sequence is 15 residues long. The germline CDR1 and CDR2 sequences are ENHRY and SYGVKD. V dropped 4 bases and J dropped 8; count of bases not matched to a gene: 11. The CDR3 reads CAISAFAGGFGTQYF. The DNA of the CDR3 is TGTGCCATCAGTGCCTTTGCGGGGGGATTTGGTACGCAGTATTTT.

J is TRBJ1-5 and V is TRBV30; tentative D call: TRBD1 (5 bases). Per germline, CDR1 GTSNPN and CDR2 SVGIG (reference sequence). The ends were cut back, 1 base at V and 0 bases at J, with 16 bases in the middle. The CDR3 loop spans 17 amino acids. Written as DNA, the CDR3 is TGTGCCTGGAGTGGACGGGGGTTTCGGGATAGCAATCAGCCCCAGCATTTT. This encodes CAWSGRGFRDSNQPQHF.

V and J are TRBV6-2 or TRBV6-3 and TRBJ1-5; the match to TRBD1 covers 7 bases. V shed 2 bases, J shed 6 bases, and the junction held 10 bases outside the gene matches. The germline gives CDR1 MNHEY, CDR2 SVGEGT. This CDR3 contains 16 residues. The CDR3 nucleotides read TGTGCCAGCAGTTACGGCGGGGCGGCAGGGGGTCAGCCCCAGCATTTT. Translating gives CASSYGGAAGGQPQHF.

The rearrangement uses TRBV7-9 and TRBJ2-4, with no clear D. V gave up 3 bases and J gave up 0 bases, with 15 bases separating them. The CDR3 contains 17 residues. Germline V gene sequence: CDR1 SEHNR, CDR2 FQNEAQ (reference sequence). The CDR3 sequence is CASSLIMSPSAKNIQYF. Here the CDR3 DNA reads TGTGCCAGCAGCTTGATCATGAGCCCCTCAGCCAAAAACATTCAGTACTTC. The whole variable domain, filled in from reference TRBV7-9 and TRBJ2-4, reads DTGVSQNPRHKITKRGQNVTFRCDPISEHNRLYWYRQTLGQGPEFLTYFQNEAQLEKSRLLSDRFSAERPKGSFSTLEIQRTEQGDSAMYLCASSLIMSPSAKNIQYFGAGTRLSVL.

The J gene is TRBJ2-5, the V gene TRBV6-1, with 11 bases matching TRBD2. J lost 6 bases, V lost 1 base, and 4 bases had no gene match. The CDR3 consists of 15 residues. In germline, CDR1 is MNHNS, CDR2 SASEGT. This CDR3 reads CASSEGLAGTQTQYF. DNA of the CDR3: TGTGCCAGCAGTGAAGGACTAGCGGGAACACAGACCCAGTACTTC.

The chain recombines TRBV5-6 with TRBJ1-3; weak D call: TRBD1 (5 bases). This CDR3 comprises 16 residues. V dropped 3 bases and J dropped 3 bases, with 16 bases sitting between them. Germline assignment: CDR1 SGHDT and CDR2 YYEEEE. The CDR3 protein is CASSWAAGVLGNTIYF. The CDR3 DNA reads TGTGCCAGCAGCTGGGCCGCGGGGGTACTTGGAAACACCATATATTTT.

The chain recombines TRBV7-3 with TRBJ2-1; a weak D match, TRBD2 (6 bases). Germline CDR1 SGHTA, CDR2 FQGTGA. V was pared by 0 bases and J by 4 bases, with 10 bases between. The CDR3 sequence is 15 residues long. The CDR3 DNA is TGTGCCAGCAGCTTAACTAGGGACTCTTACAATGAGCAGTTCTTC. This gives the protein CASSLTRDSYNEQFF.